The 23 T cell receptor beta chains presented below share a single source sample, sequenced in a study of shared clonotypes between healthy human individuals. Repertoires were generated with immunoSEQ multiplex PCR, while TCRdb's copy carries only in-frame clones and drops some. Here the sample spans roughly 1,600,000 clones, 97% to 99% being singletons. Sequences were obtained from naive CD4+ T cells sorted from blood. Subset in this sample: CD45RA+ positively selected. These receptors all come from a man aged 25-45 years in good health.

The gene calls are TRBV28 and TRBJ2-1; TRBD2 matches at 8 bases. V trimming: 4 bases; J trimming: 4 bases; junction bases outside the gene matches: 6. CDR3 length: 15 residues. Per germline, CDR1 MDHEN and CDR2 SYDVKM. CDR3 in amino acids: CASSSSGGSYNEQFF. DNA for the CDR3: TGTGCCAGCAGTTCAAGCGGGGGCTCGTACAATGAGCAGTTCTTC.

This chain links TRBV5-1 with TRBJ2-7, with D maybe TRBD2 (5 bases). Deletions cut 6 bases from V and 3 bases from J, with 10 bases between. This CDR3 comprises 12 residues. Germline V CDR1 and CDR2: SGHRS, YFSETQ. The CDR3 DNA reads as TGCGCCAGCATACAGCGGTACTACGAGCAGTACTTC. It yields the protein CASIQRYYEQYF.

CDR3 sequence: CASSAGGQINNEQFF. DNA for the CDR3: TGTGCCAGCAGCGCTGGGGGCCAAATTAACAATGAGCAGTTCTTC. The chain is built from TRBV9 and TRBJ2-1, with D possibly TRBD1 on 6 matching bases. This CDR3 comprises 15 residues. The germline gives CDR1 SGDLS, CDR2 YYNGEE. V lost 3 bases, J lost 5 bases, and 15 bases lay in between.

CDR3 DNA: TGTGCCAGCATTAAGGTACGGGGGAGGGGCTACAATGAGCAGTTCTTC. This encodes CASIKVRGRGYNEQFF. The V gene is TRBV28, the J gene TRBJ2-1; 7 bases are shared with TRBD2. Germline V gene sequence: CDR1 MDHEN, CDR2 SYDVKM. Trimming removed 7 bases from V and 3 bases from J; junction bases left unmatched: 12. This CDR3 is 16 amino acids long.

This rearrangement joins TRBV6-6 to TRBJ2-7; D is undetermined. CDR1 MNHNY and CDR2 SVGAGI come from the germline V gene (reference sequence). Trimming stripped 0 bases from V and 6 bases from J, with 12 bases between. The CDR3 extends over 14 amino acids. The CDR3 reads CASSYSILGREQYF. DNA of the CDR3: TGTGCCAGCAGTTACTCGATTCTTGGGCGCGAGCAGTACTTC.

The rearrangement joins TRBV30 to TRBJ1-3; TRBD1 is a possible D gene (6 bases). V was shortened by 0 bases and J by 2 bases, with 8 bases between the two germline ends. CDR1 and CDR2 from the germline V gene are GTSNPN and SVGIG (reference sequence). There are 14 residues in the CDR3. The CDR3 coding sequence is TGTGCCTGGAGTGTTACAGGGACTGGAAACACCATATATTTT. Amino acid sequence: CAWSVTGTGNTIYF.

The chain links TRBV28 to TRBJ2-7; TRBD1 matches 10 bases. V lost 5 bases, J lost 1 base, and 8 bases stayed unmatched. Germline V gene lookup returns CDR1 MDHEN and CDR2 SYDVKM. This CDR3 is 16 amino acids long. The DNA for the CDR3 is TGTGCCAGCAGTACAACGGGACAGGGGCTTTCCTACGAGCAGTACTTC. This codes for CASSTTGQGLSYEQYF. The variable domain in full, completed from reference TRBV28 and TRBJ2-7, reads DVKVTQSSRYLVKRTGEKVFLECVQDMDHENMFWYRQDPGLGLRLIYFSYDVKMKEKGDIPEGYSVSREKKERFSLILESASTNQTSMYLCASSTTGQGLSYEQYFGPGTRLTVT.

The rearrangement links TRBV30 to TRBJ2-7, with 8 bases matching TRBD1. Germline V lookup: CDR1 GTSNPN, CDR2 SVGIG (reference sequence). The ends lost 4 bases at V and 6 bases at J; junction bases unmatched: 2. The CDR3 is 11 amino acids. As DNA, the CDR3 is TGTGCCTGGACGCAGGGGGCCGAGCAGTACTTC. Its translation is CAWTQGAEQYF.

The chain joins TRBV5-1 to TRBJ2-7; the D gene is possibly TRBD2 (5 bases). Germline V gene sequence: CDR1 SGHRS, CDR2 YFSETQ. Deletions cut 2 bases from V and 6 bases from J, with 15 bases between. This CDR3 contains 14 residues. Here the CDR3 DNA reads TGCGCCAGCAGCTTAGAGAGGGTACTGGGCGAGCAGTACTTC. This gives the protein CASSLERVLGEQYF.

This rearrangement joins TRBV25-1 to TRBJ2-1; D is unresolved. The V and J ends lost 6 bases and 5 bases respectively, with 5 bases between them. The CDR3 length is 11 residues. The V gene's germline CDR1 is MGHDK and CDR2 SYGVNS. CDR3 residues: CASRGNNEQFF. The CDR3 DNA reads as TGTGCCAGCAGGGGAAACAATGAGCAGTTCTTC.

The gene calls are TRBV23-1 and TRBJ2-1, with D perhaps assigned TRBD1 or TRBD2 (5 bases each). TRBV23-1 is labeled an ORF, and its function is uncertain. V gave up 4 bases and J gave up 5 bases, with 9 bases separating them. The CDR3 length is 13 residues. This CDR3 is CASSRGPHNEQFF. The CDR3 nucleotides read TGCGCCAGCAGTCGGGGACCCCACAATGAGCAGTTCTTC.

The chain couples TRBV15 to TRBJ2-2; D is unresolved. CDR1 LNHNV and CDR2 YYDKDF come from the germline V gene (reference sequence). The CDR3 length is 16 residues. The V end lost 5 bases, the J end lost 0 bases, and 13 bases lay between the germline ends. The CDR3, as DNA: TGTGCCACCAGCGGCCCACTTCCGCCGAACACCGGGGAGCTGTTTTTT. Amino acid sequence: CATSGPLPPNTGELFF.

V usage is TRBV9 and J usage is TRBJ2-3; D remains ambiguous. Per the germline V gene, CDR1 is SGDLS and CDR2 is YYNGEE. The CDR3 is 15 amino acids. The V end was cut by 0 bases, the J end by 2 bases, with 10 bases between. CDR3 loop: CASSVGIRNTDTQYF. CDR3 nucleotides: TGTGCCAGCAGCGTAGGTATCAGGAACACAGATACGCAGTATTTT. The full variable domain, in which reference TRBV9 and TRBJ2-3 provide the parts outside the CDR3, is DSGVTQTPKHLITATGQRVTLRCSPRSGDLSVYWYQQSLDQGLQFLIQYYNGEERAKGNILERFSAQQFPDLHSELNLSSLELGDSALYFCASSVGIRNTDTQYFGPGTRLTVL.

This clone is a singleton in its sample. The sample contains more than one DNA sequence encoding this CDR3. The chain employs TRBV28 and TRBJ1-4; 7 bases agree with TRBD1. Per germline, CDR1 MDHEN and CDR2 SYDVKM. V lost 6 bases, J lost 5 bases, and 6 bases stayed unmatched. The CDR3 spans 14 residues. CDR3 region: CASSPTGPNEKLFF. The CDR3 region has the DNA TGTGCCAGCAGCCCGACAGGGCCAAATGAAAAACTGTTTTTT.

V gene TRBV5-1 combines with J gene TRBJ1-1; D not certain. The CDR3 has 14 residues. In germline, CDR1 is SGHRS, CDR2 YFSETQ. The V and J ends lost 0 bases and 3 bases respectively, with 9 bases between them. The CDR3 is CASSLDRGHTEAFF. The CDR3 nucleotides are TGCGCCAGCAGCTTGGATCGGGGTCACACTGAAGCTTTCTTT.

The rearrangement links TRBV11-2 to TRBJ2-2; no reliable D call. Germline lookup yields CDR1 SGHAT and CDR2 FQNNGV. Trimming pared 4 bases from V and 5 bases from J, leaving 11 bases between. The CDR3 runs 14 residues. CDR3 sequence (DNA): TGTGCCAGCAGCTCGCACCCAGTAACCGGGGAGCTGTTTTTT. Its protein product is CASSSHPVTGELFF.

The chain has TRBV9 and TRBJ2-7, with D unclear. Germline V gene data show CDR1 as SGDLS and CDR2 as YYNGEE. The CDR3 is 16 amino acids. Trimming left V 3 bases short and J 2 bases short, with 18 bases between. The CDR3 spells CASSARSDPSAYEQYF. The CDR3 DNA sequence: TGTGCCAGCAGCGCCCGAAGTGATCCATCAGCCTACGAGCAGTACTTC.

The genes are TRBV6-1 and TRBJ1-1; D gene uncertain. V shed 7 bases and J shed 1 base, with 10 bases lying between them. CDR3 length: 13 amino acids. The germline V gene has CDR1 MNHNS and CDR2 SASEGT. In DNA form, the CDR3 reads TGTGCCAGCATCCGGGAGCCGAACACTGAAGCTTTCTTT. It specifies CASIREPNTEAFF.

The table lists this clone with a count of one. In the same sample, other DNA sequences code for this CDR3. The chain employs TRBV5-4 and TRBJ2-3; unclear D gene. This CDR3 is 11 amino acids long. CDR1 is SGHNT and CDR2 is YYREEE in the germline V gene (reference sequence). V was pared by 2 bases and J by 5 bases, with 3 bases between. Here the CDR3 DNA reads TGTGCCAGCAGCTTACTAGATACGCAGTATTTT. Its translation: CASSLLDTQYF.

V is TRBV28 and J is TRBJ1-2; 9 bases agree with TRBD1. Germline lookup yields CDR1 MDHEN and CDR2 SYDVKM. J was trimmed by 0 bases and V by 2 bases; bases with no gene match: 7. This CDR3 is 17 amino acids long. This CDR3 is CASSLRGQGRANYGYTF. The CDR3 DNA follows: TGTGCCAGCAGTTTACGGGGACAGGGCCGAGCTAACTATGGCTACACCTTC.

The chain couples TRBV10-3 to TRBJ2-7; 9 bases fit TRBD1. CDR1 and CDR2 (germline): ENHRY, SYGVKD. The V segment lost 10 bases and the J segment 6 bases; nucleotides outside the gene matches: 7. The CDR3 is 12 amino acids. The CDR3 loop is CATRDRVAEQYF. The CDR3 region has the DNA TGTGCCACTAGGGACAGGGTGGCCGAGCAGTACTTC.

V is TRBV5-8 and J is TRBJ2-7; D uncertain. Germline V gene data show CDR1 as SGHTS and CDR2 as YDEGEE. V lost 2 bases and J lost 1, with 7 bases in between. This CDR3 spans 13 amino acids. The CDR3 region is CASSLQISYEQYF. CDR3 sequence (DNA): TGTGCCAGCAGCTTACAGATTTCCTACGAGCAGTACTTC. The variable domain in full, with the rest retrieved from reference TRBV5-8 and TRBJ2-7, is EAGVTQSPTHLIKTRGQQATLRCSPISGHTSVYWYQQALGLGLQFLLWYDEGEERNRGNFPPRFSGRQFPNYSSELNVNALELEDSALYLCASSLQISYEQYFGPGTRLTVT.

This clone was seen once. The rearrangement uses TRBV15 and TRBJ2-4; D ambiguous. Deletions cut 0 bases from V and 5 bases from J, with 14 bases between. The germline CDR1 and CDR2 sequences are LNHNV and YYDKDF (reference sequence). This CDR3 is built from 16 residues. This chain's CDR3 is CATSRDQSLRENIQYF. The CDR3 region has the DNA TGTGCCACCAGCAGAGATCAATCCCTTAGGGAAAACATTCAGTACTTC.